The present T cell receptor (beta chain) was sequenced within a study of T-cell memory formation after mild COVID-19. The study's findings and limits: Contracting CD4+ clones were located mainly in CM and EM, and CD8+ clones in EMRA.

This CDR3 contains 16 residues. V shed 0 bases, J shed 3 bases, and the junction held 1 base outside the gene matches. Germline V CDR1 and CDR2: SGHNT, YYREEE (reference sequence). Turning to this clonotype: Its antigen is not known.

TCRdb reprocessed the 5' RACE reads with MiXCR, giving one entry per CDR3 protein. The table has about 310,000 distinct CDR3 sequences, less than 20% seen once. This sequence was found in a man between 18 and 35 years old who had mild COVID-19 (a few samples of this study predate the infection). Cell type and time point are not known. The chain has TRBV5-4 and TRBJ2-2, with TRBD1 matching over 11 bases. The sequenced sample was PBMCs or a T cell subset sorted from them (not recorded which). This CDR3 is CASSLGGQGDTGELFF. As DNA, the CDR3 is TGTGCCAGCAGCTTGGGGGGACAGGGGGACACCGGGGAGCTGTTTTTT.